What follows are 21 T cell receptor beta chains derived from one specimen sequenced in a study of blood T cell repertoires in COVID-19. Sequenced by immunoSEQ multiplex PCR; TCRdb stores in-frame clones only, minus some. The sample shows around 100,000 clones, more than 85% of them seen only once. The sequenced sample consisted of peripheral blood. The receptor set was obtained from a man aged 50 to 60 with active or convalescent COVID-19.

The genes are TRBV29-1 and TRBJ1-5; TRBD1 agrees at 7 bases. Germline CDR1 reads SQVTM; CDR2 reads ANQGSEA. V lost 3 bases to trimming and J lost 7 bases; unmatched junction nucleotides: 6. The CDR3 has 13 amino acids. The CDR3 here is CSVELGGGQPQHF. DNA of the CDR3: TGCAGCGTTGAGTTAGGGGGCGGCCAGCCCCAGCATTTT.

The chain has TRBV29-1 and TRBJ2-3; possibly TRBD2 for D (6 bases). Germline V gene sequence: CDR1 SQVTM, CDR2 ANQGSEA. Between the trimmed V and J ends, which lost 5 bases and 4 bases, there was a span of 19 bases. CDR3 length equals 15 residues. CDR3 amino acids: CSVSSGSTWADTQYF. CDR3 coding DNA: TGCAGCGTTAGCAGCGGGTCTACATGGGCAGATACGCAGTATTTT.

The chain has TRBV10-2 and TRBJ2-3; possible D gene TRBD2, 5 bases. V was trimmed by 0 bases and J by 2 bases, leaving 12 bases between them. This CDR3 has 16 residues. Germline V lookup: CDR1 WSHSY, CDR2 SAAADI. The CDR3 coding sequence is TGCGCCAGCAGTGAGTCCGTCCCGGGGTACACAGATACGCAGTATTTT. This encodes CASSESVPGYTDTQYF.

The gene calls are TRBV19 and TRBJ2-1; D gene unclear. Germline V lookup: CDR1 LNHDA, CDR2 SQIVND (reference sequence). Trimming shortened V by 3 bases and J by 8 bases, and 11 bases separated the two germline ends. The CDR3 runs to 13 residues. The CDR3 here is CASSIPQEDEQFF. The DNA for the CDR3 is TGTGCCAGTAGTATCCCCCAAGAGGATGAGCAGTTCTTC.

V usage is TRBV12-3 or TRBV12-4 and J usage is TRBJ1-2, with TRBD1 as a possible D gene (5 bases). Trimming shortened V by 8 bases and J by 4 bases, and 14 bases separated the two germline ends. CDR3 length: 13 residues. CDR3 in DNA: TGTGCCAGCGGCATCGGGGGGGGCTATGGCTACACCTTC. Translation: CASGIGGGYGYTF.

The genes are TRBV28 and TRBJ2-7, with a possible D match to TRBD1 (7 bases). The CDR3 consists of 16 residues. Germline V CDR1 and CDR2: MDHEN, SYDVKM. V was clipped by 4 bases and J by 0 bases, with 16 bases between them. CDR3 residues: CASSYQGGPSSYEQYV. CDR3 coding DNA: TGTGCCAGCAGTTATCAGGGGGGCCCCAGCTCCTACGAGCAGTACGTC.

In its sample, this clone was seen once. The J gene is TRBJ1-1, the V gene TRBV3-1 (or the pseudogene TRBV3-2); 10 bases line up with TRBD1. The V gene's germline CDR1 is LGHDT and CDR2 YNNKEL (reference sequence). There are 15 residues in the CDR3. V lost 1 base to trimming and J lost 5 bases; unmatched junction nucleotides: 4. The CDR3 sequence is CASSQGGTGVTEAFF. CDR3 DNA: TGTGCCAGCAGCCAAGGCGGGACAGGGGTGACTGAAGCTTTCTTT.

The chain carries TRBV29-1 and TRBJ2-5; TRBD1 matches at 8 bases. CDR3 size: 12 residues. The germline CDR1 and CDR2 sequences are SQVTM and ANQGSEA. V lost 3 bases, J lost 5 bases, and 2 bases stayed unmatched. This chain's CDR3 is CSVDRGRETQYF. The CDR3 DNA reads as TGCAGCGTTGACAGGGGGCGGGAGACCCAGTACTTC.

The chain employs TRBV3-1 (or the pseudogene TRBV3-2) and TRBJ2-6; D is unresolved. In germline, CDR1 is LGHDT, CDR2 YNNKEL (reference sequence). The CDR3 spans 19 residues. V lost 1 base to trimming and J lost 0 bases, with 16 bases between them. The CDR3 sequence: CASSQVQMAASSGANVLTF. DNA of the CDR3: TGTGCCAGCAGCCAAGTCCAGATGGCGGCGAGCTCTGGGGCCAACGTCCTGACTTTC.

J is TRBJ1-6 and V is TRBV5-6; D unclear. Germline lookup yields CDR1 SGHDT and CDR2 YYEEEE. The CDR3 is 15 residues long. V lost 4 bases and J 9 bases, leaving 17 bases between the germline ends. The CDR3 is CASSPIGELGSPLHF. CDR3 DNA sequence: TGTGCCAGCAGCCCGATTGGGGAGTTAGGTTCACCCCTCCACTTT.

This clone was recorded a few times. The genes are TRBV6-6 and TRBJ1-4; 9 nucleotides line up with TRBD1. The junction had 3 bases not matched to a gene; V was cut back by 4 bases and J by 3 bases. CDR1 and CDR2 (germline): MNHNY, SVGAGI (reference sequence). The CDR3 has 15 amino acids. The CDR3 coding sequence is TGTGCCAGCAGTTCGACAGGGGGTGCTAATGAAAAACTGTTTTTT. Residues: CASSSTGGANEKLFF.

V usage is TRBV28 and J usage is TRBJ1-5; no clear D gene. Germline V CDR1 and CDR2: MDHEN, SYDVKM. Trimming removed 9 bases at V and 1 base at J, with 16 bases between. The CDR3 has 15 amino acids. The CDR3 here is CASGTIDISNQPQHF. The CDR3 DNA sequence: TGTGCCAGTGGCACCATCGACATAAGCAATCAGCCCCAGCATTTT.

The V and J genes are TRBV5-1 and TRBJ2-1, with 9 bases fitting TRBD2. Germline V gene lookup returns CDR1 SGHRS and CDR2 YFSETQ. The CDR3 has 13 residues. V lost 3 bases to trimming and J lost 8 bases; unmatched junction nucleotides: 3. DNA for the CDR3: TGCGCCAGCAGCTGGGGACTAGCCGATGAGCAGTTCTTC. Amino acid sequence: CASSWGLADEQFF.

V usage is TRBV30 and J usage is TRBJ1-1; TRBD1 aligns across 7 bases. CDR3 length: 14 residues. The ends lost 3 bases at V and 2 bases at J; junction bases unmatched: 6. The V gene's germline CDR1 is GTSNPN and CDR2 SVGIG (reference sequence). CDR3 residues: CAWRVTGVNTEAFF. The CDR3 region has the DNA TGTGCCTGGAGAGTTACAGGGGTAAACACTGAAGCTTTCTTT.

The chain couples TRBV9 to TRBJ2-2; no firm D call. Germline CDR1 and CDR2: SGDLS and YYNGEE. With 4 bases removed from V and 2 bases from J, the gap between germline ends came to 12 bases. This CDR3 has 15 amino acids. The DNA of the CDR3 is TGTGCCAGCAGCATAAGAGACACAAACACCGGGGAGCTGTTTTTT. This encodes CASSIRDTNTGELFF. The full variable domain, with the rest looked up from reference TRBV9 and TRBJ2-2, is DSGVTQTPKHLITATGQRVTLRCSPRSGDLSVYWYQQSLDQGLQFLIQYYNGEERAKGNILERFSAQQFPDLHSELNLSSLELGDSALYFCASSIRDTNTGELFFGEGSRLTVL.

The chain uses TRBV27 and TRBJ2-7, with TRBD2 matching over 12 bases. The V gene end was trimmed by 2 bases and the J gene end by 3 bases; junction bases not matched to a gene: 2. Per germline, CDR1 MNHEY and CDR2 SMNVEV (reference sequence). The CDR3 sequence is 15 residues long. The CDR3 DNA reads TGTGCCAGCAGTTTAACTAGCGGGGGGAACTACGAGCAGTACTTC. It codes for CASSLTSGGNYEQYF.

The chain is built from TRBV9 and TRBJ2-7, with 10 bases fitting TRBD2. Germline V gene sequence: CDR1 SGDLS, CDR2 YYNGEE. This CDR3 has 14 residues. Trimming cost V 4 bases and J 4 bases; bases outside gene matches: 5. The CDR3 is CASSTSSGGYEQYF. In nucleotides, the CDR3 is TGTGCCAGCAGCACCTCTAGCGGGGGTTACGAGCAGTACTTC. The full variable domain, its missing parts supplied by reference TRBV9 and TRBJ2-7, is DSGVTQTPKHLITATGQRVTLRCSPRSGDLSVYWYQQSLDQGLQFLIQYYNGEERAKGNILERFSAQQFPDLHSELNLSSLELGDSALYFCASSTSSGGYEQYFGPGTRLTVT.

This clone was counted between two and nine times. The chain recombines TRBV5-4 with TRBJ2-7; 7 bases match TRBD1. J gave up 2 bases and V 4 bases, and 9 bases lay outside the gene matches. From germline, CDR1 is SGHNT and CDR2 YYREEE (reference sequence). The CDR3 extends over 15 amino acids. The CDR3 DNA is TGTGCCAGCAGCCTTGGGACAGTCCCAACCTACGAGCAGTACTTC. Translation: CASSLGTVPTYEQYF.

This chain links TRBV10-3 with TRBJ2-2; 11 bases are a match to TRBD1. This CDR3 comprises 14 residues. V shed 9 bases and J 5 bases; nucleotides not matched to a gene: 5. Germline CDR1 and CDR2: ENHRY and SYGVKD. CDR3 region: CAIRGTGGTGELFF. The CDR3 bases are TGTGCCATTCGAGGGACAGGGGGGACCGGGGAGCTGTTTTTT.

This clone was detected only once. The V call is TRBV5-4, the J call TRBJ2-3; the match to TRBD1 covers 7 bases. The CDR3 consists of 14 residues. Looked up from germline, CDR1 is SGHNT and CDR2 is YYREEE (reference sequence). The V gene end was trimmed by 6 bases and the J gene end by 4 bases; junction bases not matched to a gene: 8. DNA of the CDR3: TGTGCCAGCAACAGACAGGGCGGTCCAGATACGCAGTATTTT. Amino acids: CASNRQGGPDTQYF.

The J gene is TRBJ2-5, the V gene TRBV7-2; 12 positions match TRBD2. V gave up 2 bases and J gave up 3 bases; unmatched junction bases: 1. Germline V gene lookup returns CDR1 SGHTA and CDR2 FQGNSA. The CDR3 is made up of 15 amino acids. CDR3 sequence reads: CASSLWTSGEETQYF. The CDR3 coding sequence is TGTGCCAGCAGCTTATGGACTAGCGGGGAAGAGACCCAGTACTTC.